This T cell receptor beta chain was captured in a study of blood T cell repertoires in COVID-19. Looking at the study overall: T cells, B-cell-depleted T cells, or PBMCs provided the cDNA or gDNA that served as material.

Clones were sequenced by immunoSEQ multiplex PCR, and TCRdb holds only the in-frame ones, with some missing. The data contain some 150,000 clones, around 84% of them singletons. The CDR3 contains 18 residues. Per germline, CDR1 LGHNT and CDR2 FRNRAP. V gave up 0 bases and J gave up 1 base, with 18 bases separating them. The sequenced sample consisted of peripheral blood. This receptor was identified in a woman aged 45 to 65 with acute or convalescent COVID-19. V is TRBV12-5 and J is TRBJ2-5; a weak D match, TRBD2 (6 bases). The CDR3 DNA reads TGTGCTAGTGGTTTGGTACGGCTCGACGGGAGCCTCCAAGAGACCCAGTACTTC. Residues: CASGLVRLDGSLQETQYF.